This record covers a single T cell receptor beta chain. This CDR3 region has 17 residues. CDR1 is WSHSY and CDR2 is SAAADI in the germline V gene. With V trimmed by 4 bases and J by 1 base, 10 bases remained unmatched. The record originates from a study of T cell changes during pregnancy in multiple sclerosis. Sequencing was performed with immunoSEQ multiplex PCR; in TCRdb, only in-frame clones are kept and a portion is missing. The sample records over 60,000 clones, roughly 90% being singletons. The chain carries TRBV10-2 and TRBJ2-5, with TRBD2 identical over 9 bases. The clonotype was recovered from a female donor in good health, enrolled as a control in a pregnancy study. Here the sequenced sample was CD4+ T cells from peripheral blood mononuclear cells, taken in the third trimester of pregnancy. In nucleotides, the CDR3 is TGCGCCAGCAGTGGTCGGGGACTAGCTACAAGCCAAGAGACCCAGTACTTC. Encoded protein: CASSGRGLATSQETQYF.